One and the same sample provided the 7 T cell receptor beta chains below, sequenced in a study of cytomegalovirus exposure and HLA in healthy donors. The PCR employed 60 Vbeta primers together with 13 Jbeta primers. Produced via immunoSEQ multiplex PCR; TCRdb's table is partial and in-frame only. The sample carries around 150,000 clones, roughly 77% recorded once. The sequencing sample was made of PBMCs. The receptor set was obtained from a man between 45 and 60 years old in good health and CMV-seropositive.

The V gene is TRBV7-2, the J gene TRBJ1-1; D uncertain. Trimming cost V 5 bases and J 4 bases, with 17 bases left between them. Germline CDR1 and CDR2: SGHTA and FQGNSA. This CDR3 is built from 15 residues. CDR3 sequence reads: CASSPDSTLLTEAFF. CDR3 coding DNA: TGTGCCAGCAGCCCGGACTCAACCCTGCTCACTGAAGCTTTCTTT.

The V gene is TRBV7-8, the J gene TRBJ1-5; 7 bases map to TRBD1. The germline V gene encodes CDR1 SGHVS and CDR2 FQNEAQ. V shed 3 bases, J shed 0 bases, and the junction held 11 bases outside the gene matches. The CDR3 has 18 residues. DNA of the CDR3: TGTGCCAGCAGCTTGCTAACCGGGACAGTTTATAGCAATCAGCCCCAGCATTTT. Residues: CASSLLTGTVYSNQPQHF.

The chain uses TRBV9 and TRBJ1-5; TRBD1 might be the D (6 bases). The CDR3 contains 18 residues. The germline gives CDR1 SGDLS, CDR2 YYNGEE. V was cut by 0 bases and J by 5 bases, with 21 bases left in between. The DNA of the CDR3 is TGTGCCAGCAGCGTAGAAGTAAGGGGGTTCGTGGACGATCAGCCCCAGCATTTT. Protein product: CASSVEVRGFVDDQPQHF.

The rearrangement uses TRBV15 and TRBJ1-6, with D perhaps TRBD1 (6 bases). Trimming left V 6 bases short and J 8 bases short, with 14 bases between. The CDR3 consists of 14 residues. CDR1 and CDR2 from the germline V gene are LNHNV and YYDKDF (reference sequence). CDR3 DNA sequence: TGTGCCACCAGTACAGGGATGAGGGATTCACCCCTCCACTTT. Its protein product is CATSTGMRDSPLHF.

On this clone itself: Within the sample, other DNA sequences also encode this same CDR3. The J gene is TRBJ2-6, the V gene TRBV11-3, with 8 bases that match TRBD1. The junction had 1 base not matched to a gene; V was cut back by 4 bases and J by 2 bases. Germline assignment: CDR1 SGHNT and CDR2 YENEEA. This CDR3 contains 15 residues. CDR3 in DNA: TGTGCCAGCAGCTCACAGGGGGCTGGGGCCAACGTCCTGACTTTC. Residues: CASSSQGAGANVLTF.

With regard to this clone: The identical CDR3 is also encoded by other nucleotide sequences in the sample. The chain links TRBV5-1 to TRBJ2-3; D is uncertain. The CDR3 is 15 amino acids. Trimming removed 0 bases at V and 2 bases at J, with 10 bases between. Germline V CDR1 and CDR2: SGHRS, YFSETQ. The CDR3 DNA is TGCGCCAGCAGCTTGGTTGCAGGTTCCACAGATACGCAGTATTTT. Translation: CASSLVAGSTDTQYF.

The rearrangement links TRBV4-3 to TRBJ2-1; TRBD2 is a possible D gene (6 bases). The CDR3 is made up of 15 amino acids. From germline, CDR1 is LGHNA and CDR2 YSLEER. V dropped 3 bases and J dropped 0 bases, with 9 bases sitting between them. The chain's CDR3 is CASSQNGGSYNEQFF. For the CDR3, the DNA is TGCGCCAGCAGCCAGAACGGGGGCTCCTACAATGAGCAGTTCTTC.